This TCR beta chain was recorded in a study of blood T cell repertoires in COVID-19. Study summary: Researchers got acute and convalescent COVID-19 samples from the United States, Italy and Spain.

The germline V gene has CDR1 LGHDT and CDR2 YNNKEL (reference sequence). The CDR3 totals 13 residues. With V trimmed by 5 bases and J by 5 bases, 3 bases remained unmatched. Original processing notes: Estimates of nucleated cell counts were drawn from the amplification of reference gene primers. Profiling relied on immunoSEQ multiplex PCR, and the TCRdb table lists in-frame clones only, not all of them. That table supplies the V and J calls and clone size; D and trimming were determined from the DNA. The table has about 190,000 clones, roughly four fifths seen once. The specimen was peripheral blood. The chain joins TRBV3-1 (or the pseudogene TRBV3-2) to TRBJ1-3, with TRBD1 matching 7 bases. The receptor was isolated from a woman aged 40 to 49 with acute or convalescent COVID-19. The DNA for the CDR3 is TGTGCCAGCAGCTCGGGACAGAGAAACACCATATATTTT. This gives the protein CASSSGQRNTIYF.